The 30 T cell receptor beta chains reported below all come from one sample, sequenced in a study of OX40 agonist ivuxolimab in advanced cancers. Data came from immunoSEQ multiplex PCR; TCRdb stores just in-frame clones and leaves some out. The data contain 54,000 or so clones, nearly 80% of them singletons. The sequencing used CD4+ or CD8+ T cells sorted from blood, collected in a trial of the OX40 agonist ivuxolimab. The source is an adult with an advanced solid tumor such as melanoma, head and neck, liver or kidney cancer.

The CDR3 DNA reads as TGTGCCAGCTCACCCTTGACAGGCGTCAATCAGCCCCAGCATTTT. It translates to CASSPLTGVNQPQHF. The rearrangement links TRBV18 to TRBJ1-5; D is possibly TRBD1 (6 bases). The V and J ends lost 3 bases and 3 bases respectively, with 12 bases between them. Germline CDR1 and CDR2: KGHSH and LQKENI. The CDR3 extends over 15 amino acids. The complete variable domain, with remaining parts taken from reference TRBV18 and TRBJ1-5, reads NAGVMQNPRHLVRRRGQEARLRCSPMKGHSHVYWYRQLPEEGLKFMVYLQKENIIDESGMPKERFSAEFPKEGPSILRIQQVVRGDSAAYFCASSPLTGVNQPQHFGDGTRLSIL.

The V call is TRBV30, the J call TRBJ2-1, with TRBD2 identical over 8 bases. This CDR3 contains 14 residues. V lost 3 bases to trimming and J lost 8 bases; unmatched junction nucleotides: 9. Germline V lookup: CDR1 GTSNPN, CDR2 SVGIG (reference sequence). CDR3 nucleotide sequence: TGTGCCTGGAGAAAAGCGGGAGCTTTGTATGAGCAGTTCTTC. Its translation is CAWRKAGALYEQFF.

This rearrangement joins TRBV5-1 to TRBJ2-3; D is uncertain. There are 13 residues in the CDR3. In germline, CDR1 is SGHRS, CDR2 YFSETQ. Trimming cost V 0 bases and J 1 base, with 3 bases left between them. CDR3 loop: CASSLGGTDTQYF. The CDR3 nucleotides are TGCGCCAGCAGCTTGGGAGGCACAGATACGCAGTATTTT.

As DNA, the CDR3 is TGTGCCAGCAGCTTTTCGGACAATCAGCCCCAGCATTTT. Residues: CASSFSDNQPQHF. The chain combines TRBV7-2 with TRBJ1-5, with D hard to call. CDR3 length: 13 amino acids. V lost 3 bases, J lost 3 bases, and 6 bases lay in between. The V gene's germline CDR1 is SGHTA and CDR2 FQGNSA. The entire variable domain, with the rest obtained from reference TRBV7-2 and TRBJ1-5, is as follows: GAGVSQSPSNKVTEKGKDVELRCDPISGHTALYWYRQSLGQGLEFLIYFQGNSAPDKSGLPSDRFSAERTGGSVSTLTIQRTQQEDSAVYLCASSFSDNQPQHFGDGTRLSIL.

V gene TRBV30 combines with J gene TRBJ1-3; D is unclear. The CDR3 loop spans 16 amino acids. From germline, CDR1 is GTSNPN and CDR2 SVGIG (reference sequence). The V end lost 0 bases, the J end lost 0 bases, and 12 bases lay between the germline ends. CDR3 region: CAWSVWPRTSGNTIYF. The CDR3 DNA reads as TGTGCCTGGAGTGTTTGGCCCAGAACCTCTGGAAACACCATATATTTT.

This clone was seen at least ten times. This chain joins TRBV6-1 and TRBJ1-1, with a weak D call TRBD1 (5 bases). Per germline, CDR1 MNHNS and CDR2 SASEGT. This CDR3 is built from 15 residues. V lost 1 base to trimming and J lost 3 bases, with 12 bases between them. The DNA of the CDR3 is TGTGCCAGCAGTGAAGAACGGGGGGGATACACTGAAGCTTTCTTT. Amino acids: CASSEERGGYTEAFF.

This clone was detected a few times. The chain has TRBV19 and TRBJ1-5; no clear D. This CDR3 comprises 16 residues. V lost 3 bases and J 6 bases, leaving 18 bases between the germline ends. Germline V lookup: CDR1 LNHDA, CDR2 SQIVND (reference sequence). The CDR3 coding sequence is TGTGCCAGTAGTATCCCCCGAACGGGTCCAGGTCAGCCCCAGCATTTT. As protein: CASSIPRTGPGQPQHF.

The chain is built from TRBV5-6 and TRBJ2-5; 7 bases are a match to TRBD1. The V segment lost 0 bases and the J segment 7 bases; nucleotides outside the gene matches: 6. The length of the CDR3 is 14 residues. The germline CDR1 and CDR2 sequences are SGHDT and YYEEEE. CDR3 in DNA: TGTGCCAGCAGCTTGGTCAGGGGGAAAGGGACCCAGTACTTC. It specifies CASSLVRGKGTQYF. The whole variable domain, remainder taken from reference TRBV5-6 and TRBJ2-5, is DAGVTQSPTHLIKTRGQQVTLRCSPKSGHDTVSWYQQALGQGPQFIFQYYEEEERQRGNFPDRFSGHQFPNYSSELNVNALLLGDSALYLCASSLVRGKGTQYFGPGTRLLVL.

V usage is TRBV4-1 and J usage is TRBJ2-4; 8 bases are a match to TRBD2. V was clipped by 4 bases and J by 5 bases; unmatched bases: 7. Germline assignment: CDR1 MGHRA and CDR2 YSYEKL. The CDR3 runs 15 residues. The chain's CDR3 is CASSRGLAPENIQYF. CDR3 bases: TGCGCCAGCAGCCGAGGACTAGCTCCTGAAAACATTCAGTACTTC.

V and J are TRBV12-5 and TRBJ2-3; TRBD2 matches at 9 bases. CDR1 is LGHNT and CDR2 is FRNRAP in the germline V gene. V lost 6 bases to trimming and J lost 4 bases; unmatched junction nucleotides: 8. The CDR3 is made up of 15 amino acids. CDR3 amino acids: CASGLSGGRSDTQYF. CDR3 DNA: TGTGCTAGTGGCCTCAGCGGGGGGAGGTCAGATACGCAGTATTTT.

CDR3 region: CASRSGGFYEQYF. DNA for the CDR3: TGTGCCTCGCGCAGCGGGGGTTTCTACGAGCAGTACTTC. The chain is built from TRBV6-5 and TRBJ2-7; TRBD2 matches at 8 bases. The CDR3 contains 13 residues. Germline V CDR1 and CDR2: MNHEY, SVGAGI. The V segment lost 11 bases and the J segment 3 bases; nucleotides outside the gene matches: 9.

The chain uses TRBV7-9 and TRBJ2-5; TRBD1 agrees at 8 bases. V shed 3 bases and J 2 bases; nucleotides not matched to a gene: 5. Germline assignment: CDR1 SEHNR and CDR2 FQNEAQ (reference sequence). This CDR3 is built from 15 residues. The CDR3 DNA sequence: TGTGCCAGCAGCTTGGGGACAGGACTACAAGAGACCCAGTACTTC. As protein: CASSLGTGLQETQYF.

The chain joins TRBV21-1 to TRBJ2-5; whether TRBD1, the table's D call, matches the DNA was not checked. TRBV21-1 is a documented pseudogene. The CDR3 extends over 16 amino acids. The DNA for the CDR3 is TGTGCCAGCAGCGGAAGCGGACAGGTGTACCAAGAGACCCAGTACTTC. Translated: CASSGSGQVYQETQYF.

The gene calls are TRBV30 and TRBJ1-1, with TRBD1 matching over 8 bases. The CDR3 has 16 residues. In germline, CDR1 is GTSNPN, CDR2 SVGIG (reference sequence). The ends lost 2 bases at V and 5 bases at J; junction bases unmatched: 13. As DNA, the CDR3 is TGTGCCTGGAGTCGAATTGGGAACAGGGGGAAAACTGAAGCTTTCTTT. Amino acids: CAWSRIGNRGKTEAFF. The whole variable domain, filled in from reference TRBV30 and TRBJ1-1, reads SQTIHQWPATLVQPVGSPLSLECTVEGTSNPNLYWYRQAAGRGLQLLFYSVGIGQISSEVPQNLSASRPQDRQFILSSKKLLLSDSGFYLCAWSRIGNRGKTEAFFGQGTRLTVV.

The chain links TRBV7-8 to TRBJ2-1, with TRBD2 as a possible D gene (6 bases). The CDR3 runs to 14 residues. From germline, CDR1 is SGHVS and CDR2 FQNEAQ. The germline V and J ends were trimmed by 5 bases and 5 bases, with 13 bases remaining between them. The CDR3 nucleotides are TGTGCCAGCAGCAGCCGGGACTCAAACAATGAGCAGTTCTTC. Amino acid sequence: CASSSRDSNNEQFF.

This chain connects TRBV6-5 to TRBJ2-1; D uncertain. The CDR3 is 11 residues long. From germline, CDR1 is MNHEY and CDR2 SVGAGI. Trimming took 2 bases from V and 7 from J, leaving 3 bases between them. The CDR3, as DNA: TGTGCCAGCAGTTACATGAATGAGCAGTTCTTC. Amino acids: CASSYMNEQFF.

CDR3 sequence: CASSLGPGGELFF. Written as DNA, the CDR3 is TGTGCCAGCAGTTTAGGGCCAGGCGGGGAGCTGTTTTTT. The V call is TRBV27, the J call TRBJ2-2; the D is unclear. Trimming took 2 bases from V and 7 from J, leaving 8 bases between them. The CDR3 extends over 13 amino acids. Germline lookup yields CDR1 MNHEY and CDR2 SMNVEV (reference sequence).

The chain recombines TRBV6-1 with TRBJ2-7; D is ambiguous. The CDR3 covers 11 residues. Germline V gene sequence: CDR1 MNHNS, CDR2 SASEGT. V was cut by 0 bases and J by 3 bases, with 0 bases left in between. The CDR3 sequence: CASSEAYEQYF. Here the CDR3 DNA reads TGTGCCAGCAGTGAAGCCTACGAGCAGTACTTC.

CDR3 nucleotides: TGTGCCAGCAGTTTTAGGGTCGGACAGAAGAACACTGAAGCTTTCTTT. Encoded protein: CASSFRVGQKNTEAFF. This chain links TRBV27 with TRBJ1-1; possibly TRBD1 for D (6 bases). The CDR3 covers 16 residues. Germline assignment: CDR1 MNHEY and CDR2 SMNVEV (reference sequence). Deletions cut 3 bases from V and 1 base from J, with 15 bases between.

The chain joins TRBV27 to TRBJ1-2, with D possibly TRBD1 on 6 matching bases. V lost 3 bases, J lost 6 bases, and 26 bases lay in between. The germline CDR1 and CDR2 sequences are MNHEY and SMNVEV (reference sequence). There are 18 residues in the CDR3. This chain's CDR3 is CASSFGLWQGQPVHGYTF. DNA for the CDR3: TGTGCCAGCAGTTTTGGTCTGTGGCAGGGGCAACCTGTTCATGGCTACACCTTC.

CDR3 sequence (DNA): TGTGCCAGTAGTCAGACTAGTAACGGTGAAGCTTTCTTT. This sequence encodes CASSQTSNGEAFF. V usage is TRBV19 and J usage is TRBJ1-1; D not resolved. CDR1 is LNHDA, CDR2 SQIVND, per germline (reference sequence). CDR3 length equals 13 residues. V gave up 5 bases and J gave up 7 bases, with 14 bases separating them.

The chain employs TRBV5-1 and TRBJ1-2; D gene unclear. There are 13 residues in the CDR3. Trimming took 3 bases from V and 9 from J, leaving 15 bases between them. Germline CDR1 is SGHRS and CDR2 is YFSETQ. CDR3 bases: TGCGCCAGCAGCTCCCCTACGCTCAGGAGCTACACCTTC. Protein: CASSSPTLRSYTF.

The genes are TRBV27 and TRBJ1-1, with 8 nucleotides matching TRBD1. CDR1 and CDR2 (germline): MNHEY, SMNVEV (reference sequence). CDR3 length: 15 amino acids. The junction had 9 bases not matched to a gene; V was cut back by 7 bases and J by 2 bases. The CDR3 DNA follows: TGTGCCAGCAACCCGACAGGGGCTGGAAACACTGAAGCTTTCTTT. Amino acids: CASNPTGAGNTEAFF.

The rearrangement joins TRBV7-9 to TRBJ2-5; TRBD2 is a possible D gene (7 bases). The germline V and J ends were trimmed by 2 bases and 7 bases, with 14 bases remaining between them. CDR1 SEHNR and CDR2 FQNEAQ come from the germline V gene (reference sequence). The CDR3 is made up of 14 amino acids. The CDR3 DNA reads as TGTGCCAGCAGCTTATGGGAAGGGGGGGCGACCCAGTACTTC. Translating gives CASSLWEGGATQYF.

This rearrangement joins TRBV9 to TRBJ1-2; 8 nucleotides line up with TRBD1. CDR3 size: 14 residues. With V trimmed by 0 bases and J by 7 bases, 5 bases remained unmatched. The germline gives CDR1 SGDLS, CDR2 YYNGEE. CDR3 in DNA: TGTGCCAGCAGCGTAGTACAGGGGGAGGGTGGCTACACCTTC. It codes for CASSVVQGEGGYTF.

This chain links TRBV6-6 with TRBJ1-1, with a possible D match to TRBD1 (5 bases). Looked up from germline, CDR1 is MNHNY and CDR2 is SVGAGI (reference sequence). The length of the CDR3 is 13 residues. The germline V and J ends were trimmed by 5 bases and 7 bases, with 14 bases remaining between them. The chain's CDR3 is CASSLRGVSEAFF. The CDR3 nucleotides read TGTGCCAGCAGTCTTCGGGGGGTCAGTGAAGCTTTCTTT.

The rearrangement uses TRBV10-3 and TRBJ1-1, with no clear D. The CDR3 has 12 amino acids. V lost 11 bases and J 1 base, leaving 11 bases between the germline ends. Germline V gene lookup returns CDR1 ENHRY and CDR2 SYGVKD. The CDR3 sequence: CALAEGNTEAFF. Written as DNA, the CDR3 is TGTGCCCTAGCTGAGGGGAACACTGAAGCTTTCTTT.

Here the CDR3 reads CASSIPDLQETQYF. The CDR3 DNA is TGTGCCAGTAGTATACCCGATCTCCAAGAGACCCAGTACTTC. This chain joins TRBV19 and TRBJ2-5; D remains unclear. This CDR3 is 14 amino acids long. V was shortened by 2 bases and J by 1 base, with 8 bases between the two germline ends. Germline CDR1 LNHDA, CDR2 SQIVND (reference sequence).

Written as DNA, the CDR3 is TGTGCCAGCTCACCGCGACAGGCCAATAATGAGCAGTTCTTC. This codes for CASSPRQANNEQFF. The chain couples TRBV18 to TRBJ2-1; D may be TRBD1 (6 bases). Germline values: CDR1 KGHSH, CDR2 LQKENI. This CDR3 is 14 amino acids long. The V end was cut by 3 bases, the J end by 7 bases, with 13 bases between.

The rearrangement links TRBV19 to TRBJ2-1, with no clear D. CDR3 length equals 14 residues. Germline CDR1 LNHDA, CDR2 SQIVND (reference sequence). V was shortened by 7 bases and J by 4 bases, with 14 bases between the two germline ends. CDR3 region: CASTSGGKYNEQFF. The CDR3 nucleotides are TGTGCCAGTACTTCAGGTGGGAAATACAATGAGCAGTTCTTC.